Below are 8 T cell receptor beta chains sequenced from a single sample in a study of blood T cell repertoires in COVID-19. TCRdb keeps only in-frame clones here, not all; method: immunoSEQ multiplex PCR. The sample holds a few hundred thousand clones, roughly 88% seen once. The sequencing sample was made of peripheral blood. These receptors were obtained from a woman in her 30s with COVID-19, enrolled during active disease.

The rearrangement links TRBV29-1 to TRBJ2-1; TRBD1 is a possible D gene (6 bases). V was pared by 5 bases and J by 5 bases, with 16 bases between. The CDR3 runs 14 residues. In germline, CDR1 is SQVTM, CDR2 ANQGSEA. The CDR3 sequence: CSVQRSRGNNEQFF. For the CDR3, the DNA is TGCAGCGTTCAAAGGAGTAGGGGGAACAATGAGCAGTTCTTC.

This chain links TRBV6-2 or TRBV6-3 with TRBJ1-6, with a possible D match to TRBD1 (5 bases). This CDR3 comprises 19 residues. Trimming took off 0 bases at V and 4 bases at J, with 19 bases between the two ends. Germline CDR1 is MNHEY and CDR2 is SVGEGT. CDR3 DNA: TGTGCCAGCAGTTACTCGACAGCAAAAAAGATGGGGTATAATTCACCCCTCCACTTT. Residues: CASSYSTAKKMGYNSPLHF.

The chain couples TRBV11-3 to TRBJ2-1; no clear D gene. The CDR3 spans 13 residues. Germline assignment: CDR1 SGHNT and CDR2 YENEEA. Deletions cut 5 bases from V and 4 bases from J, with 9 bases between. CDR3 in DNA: TGTGCCAGCAGCATTAACAGATACAATGAGCAGTTCTTC. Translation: CASSINRYNEQFF. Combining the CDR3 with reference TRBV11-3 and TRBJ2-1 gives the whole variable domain EAGVVQSPRYKIIEKKQPVAFWCNPISGHNTLYWYLQNLGQGPELLIRYENEEAVDDSQLPKDRFSAERLKGVDSTLKIQPAELGDSAVYLCASSINRYNEQFFGPGTRLTVL.

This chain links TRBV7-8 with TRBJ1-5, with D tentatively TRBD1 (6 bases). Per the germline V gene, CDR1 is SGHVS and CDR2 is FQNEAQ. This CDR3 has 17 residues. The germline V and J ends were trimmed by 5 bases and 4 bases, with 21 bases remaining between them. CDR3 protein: CASSRYKNRDKNQPQHF. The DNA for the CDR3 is TGTGCCAGCAGCCGTTATAAGAACCGGGACAAAAATCAGCCCCAGCATTTT. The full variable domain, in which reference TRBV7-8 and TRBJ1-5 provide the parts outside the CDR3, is GAGVSQSPRYKVAKRGQDVALRCDPISGHVSLFWYQQALGQGPEFLTYFQNEAQLDKSGLPSDRFFAERPEGSVSTLKIQRTQQEDSAVYLCASSRYKNRDKNQPQHFGDGTRLSIL.

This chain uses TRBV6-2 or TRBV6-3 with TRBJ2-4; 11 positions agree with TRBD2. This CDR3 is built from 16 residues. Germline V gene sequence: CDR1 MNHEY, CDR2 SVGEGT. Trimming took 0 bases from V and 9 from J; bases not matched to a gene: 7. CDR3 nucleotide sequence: TGTGCCAGCAGTTACTCCGGACTAGCGGGCGGGGGCATTCAGTACTTC. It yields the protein CASSYSGLAGGGIQYF.

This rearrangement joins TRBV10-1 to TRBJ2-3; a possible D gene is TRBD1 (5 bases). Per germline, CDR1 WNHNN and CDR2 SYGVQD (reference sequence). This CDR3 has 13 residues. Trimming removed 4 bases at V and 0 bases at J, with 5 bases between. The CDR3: CASSGQSTDTQYF. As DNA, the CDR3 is TGCGCCAGCAGTGGACAGAGCACAGATACGCAGTATTTT.

CDR3 nucleotides: TGTGCCAGCAGCTTTAGGGAAGCGGGACTAGCCTACGAGCAGTACTTC. Amino acids: CASSFREAGLAYEQYF. The J gene is TRBJ2-7, the V gene TRBV7-2, with 8 bases lining up with TRBD2. Germline lookup yields CDR1 SGHTA and CDR2 FQGNSA. CDR3 length equals 16 residues. J lost 2 bases, V lost 3 bases, and 9 bases had no gene match.

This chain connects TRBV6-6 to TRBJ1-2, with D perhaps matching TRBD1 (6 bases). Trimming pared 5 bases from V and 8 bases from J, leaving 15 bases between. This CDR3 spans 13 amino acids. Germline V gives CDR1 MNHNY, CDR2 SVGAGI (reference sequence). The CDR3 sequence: CASSPNQGSGYTF. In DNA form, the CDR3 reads TGTGCCAGCAGTCCTAACCAGGGGAGCGGCTACACCTTC.